Sequencing of this TCR beta chain was carried out in a study of neurological immune-mediated disorders. The authors made cDNA by 5'RACE with 10-nucleotide random UMIs. TCRdb re-derived calls from the 5' RACE reads in MiXCR, one entry per CDR3 protein. The sample shows some 60,000 distinct CDR3 sequences, about 8.9% of them seen only once. Specified time point: longitudinal time-point 2. This clonotype was recorded many times. This sequence originates from a man younger than 45 in good health. The sequenced sample consisted of PBMCs.

The CDR3 DNA reads as TGCAGCGTTGAACCGATCACAGATACGCAGTATTTT. Translating gives CSVEPITDTQYF. The rearrangement links TRBV29-1 to TRBJ2-3; D is ambiguous. The CDR3 contains 12 residues. The V gene's germline CDR1 is SQVTM and CDR2 ANQGSEA. V lost 2 bases, J lost 2 bases, and 5 bases lay in between.